Here is one T cell receptor (beta chain) with its context. The antigen remains unidentified. This sample stems from a study of PD-1 blockade in classical Hodgkin lymphoma. General study points: Diversity similar to that of newly diagnosed patients was seen at baseline in complete responders. According to reports, newly diagnosed patients had lower baseline TCR diversity than healthy donors, and relapsed/refractory patients had lower baseline TCR diversity still.

Germline V lookup: CDR1 MDHEN, CDR2 SYDVKM. Trimming stripped 5 bases from V and 2 bases from J, with 12 bases between. The CDR3 is 14 residues long. Every patient experienced relapse after autologous stem cell transplantation, and brentuximab vedotin exposure varied. Data came from immunoSEQ multiplex PCR; TCRdb stores just in-frame clones and leaves some out. The sample has around 40,000 clones, over 65% seen once. Sample: peripheral blood mononuclear cells (PBMCs), taken at baseline. This sequence was found in a human donor with classical Hodgkin lymphoma. The chain carries TRBV28 and TRBJ2-5; D is undetermined. The CDR3 loop is CASSPRATQETQYF. The CDR3 DNA is TGTGCCAGCAGTCCCCGAGCTACTCAAGAGACCCAGTACTTC.